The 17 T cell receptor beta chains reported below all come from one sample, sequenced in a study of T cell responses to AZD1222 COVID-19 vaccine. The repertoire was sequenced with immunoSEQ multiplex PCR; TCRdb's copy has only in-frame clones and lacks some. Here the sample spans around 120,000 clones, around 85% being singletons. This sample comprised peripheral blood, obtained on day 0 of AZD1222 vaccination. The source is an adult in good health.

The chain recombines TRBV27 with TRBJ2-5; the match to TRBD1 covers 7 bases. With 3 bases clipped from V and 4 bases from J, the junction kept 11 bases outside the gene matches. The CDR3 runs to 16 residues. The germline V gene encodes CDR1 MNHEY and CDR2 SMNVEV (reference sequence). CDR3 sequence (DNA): TGTGCCAGCAGTTTGATTGGAGATCGACAGGGAGAGACCCAGTACTTC. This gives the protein CASSLIGDRQGETQYF.

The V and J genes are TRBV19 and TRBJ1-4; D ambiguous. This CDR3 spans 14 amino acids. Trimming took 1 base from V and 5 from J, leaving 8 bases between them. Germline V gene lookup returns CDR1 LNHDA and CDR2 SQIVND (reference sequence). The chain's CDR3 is CASSIVPRNEKLFF. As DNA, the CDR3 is TGTGCCAGTAGTATAGTCCCGCGGAATGAAAAACTGTTTTTT.

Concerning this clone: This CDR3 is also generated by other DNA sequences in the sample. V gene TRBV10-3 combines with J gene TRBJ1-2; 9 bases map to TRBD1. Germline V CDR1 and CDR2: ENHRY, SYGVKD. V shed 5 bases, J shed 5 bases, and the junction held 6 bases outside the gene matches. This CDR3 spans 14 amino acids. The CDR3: CAISRDRDGYGYTF. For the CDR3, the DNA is TGTGCCATCAGTCGGGACAGGGACGGATATGGCTACACCTTC.

CDR3 nucleotide sequence: TGTGCCAGTTCCTCAGGGACAGAGTCACCCCTCCACTTT. Protein sequence: CASSSGTESPLHF. This chain links TRBV19 with TRBJ1-6, with 7 bases aligning to TRBD1. With V trimmed by 8 bases and J by 10 bases, 8 bases remained unmatched. The CDR3 length is 13 residues. Per germline, CDR1 LNHDA and CDR2 SQIVND (reference sequence).

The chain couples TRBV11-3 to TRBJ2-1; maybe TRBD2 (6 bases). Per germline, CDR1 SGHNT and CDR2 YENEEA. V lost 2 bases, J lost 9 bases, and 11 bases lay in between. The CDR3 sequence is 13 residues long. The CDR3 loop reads CASSLRRGTEQFF. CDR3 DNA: TGTGCCAGCAGCTTAAGGAGGGGTACTGAGCAGTTCTTC.

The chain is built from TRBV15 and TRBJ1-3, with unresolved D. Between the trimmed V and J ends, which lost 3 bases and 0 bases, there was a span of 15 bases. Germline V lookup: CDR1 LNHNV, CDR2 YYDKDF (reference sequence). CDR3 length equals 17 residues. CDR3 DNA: TGTGCCACCAGCAGTCCTTTGGCACGCTACTCTGGAAACACCATATATTTT. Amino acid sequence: CATSSPLARYSGNTIYF.

The CDR3 reads CASKEAMGETQYF. DNA of the CDR3: TGTGCCAGCAAAGAGGCTATGGGAGAGACCCAGTACTTC. The chain is built from TRBV28 and TRBJ2-5, with D hard to call. CDR3 length: 13 amino acids. The V gene lost 7 bases and the J gene lost 4 bases, with 13 bases spanning the gap. The germline V gene has CDR1 MDHEN and CDR2 SYDVKM.

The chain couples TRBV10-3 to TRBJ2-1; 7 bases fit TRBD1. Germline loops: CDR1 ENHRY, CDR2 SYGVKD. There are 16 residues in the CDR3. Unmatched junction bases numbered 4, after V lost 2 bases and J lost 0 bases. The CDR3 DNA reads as TGTGCCATCAGTGAGAGGGGGCCGAGCTCCTACAATGAGCAGTTCTTC. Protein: CAISERGPSSYNEQFF.

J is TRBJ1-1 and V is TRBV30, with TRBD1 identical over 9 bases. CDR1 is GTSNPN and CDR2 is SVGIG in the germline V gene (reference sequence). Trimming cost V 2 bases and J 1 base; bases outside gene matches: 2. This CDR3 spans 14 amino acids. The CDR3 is CAWSRDRENTEAFF. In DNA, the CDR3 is TGTGCCTGGAGTCGGGACAGGGAGAACACTGAAGCTTTCTTT.

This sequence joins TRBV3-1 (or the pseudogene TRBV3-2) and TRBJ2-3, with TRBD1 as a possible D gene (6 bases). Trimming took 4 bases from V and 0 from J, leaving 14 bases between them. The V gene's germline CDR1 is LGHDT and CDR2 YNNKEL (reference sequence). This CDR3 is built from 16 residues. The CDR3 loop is CASSPGTGTSTDTQYF. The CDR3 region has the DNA TGTGCCAGCAGCCCGGGAACCGGGACAAGCACAGATACGCAGTATTTT.

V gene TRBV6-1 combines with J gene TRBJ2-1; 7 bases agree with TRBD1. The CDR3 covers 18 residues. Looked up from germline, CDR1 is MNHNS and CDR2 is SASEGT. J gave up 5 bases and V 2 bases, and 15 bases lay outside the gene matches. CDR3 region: CASSERGIRQGTHNEQFF. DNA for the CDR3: TGTGCCAGCAGTGAAAGAGGGATAAGACAGGGAACCCACAATGAGCAGTTCTTC.

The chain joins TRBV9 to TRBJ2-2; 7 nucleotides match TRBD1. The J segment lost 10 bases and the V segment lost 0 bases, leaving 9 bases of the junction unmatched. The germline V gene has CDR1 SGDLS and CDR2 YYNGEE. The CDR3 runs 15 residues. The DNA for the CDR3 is TGTGCCAGCAGCGTAGTCGGGACAGATGGCGCGGAGCTGTTTTTT. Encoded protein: CASSVVGTDGAELFF.

The CDR3 sequence: CASSLVGVQETQYF. In nucleotides, the CDR3 is TGTGCCAGCAGCTTGGTAGGGGTTCAAGAGACCCAGTACTTC. The chain links TRBV5-6 to TRBJ2-5, with a tentative D call TRBD1 (5 bases). Trimming stripped 0 bases from V and 2 bases from J, with 8 bases between. The CDR3 consists of 14 residues. Germline V CDR1 and CDR2: SGHDT, YYEEEE.

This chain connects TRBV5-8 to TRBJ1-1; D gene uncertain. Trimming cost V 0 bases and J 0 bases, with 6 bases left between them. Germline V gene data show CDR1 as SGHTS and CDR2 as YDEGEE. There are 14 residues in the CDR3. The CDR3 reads CASSLAGMNTEAFF. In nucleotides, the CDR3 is TGTGCCAGCAGCTTGGCGGGTATGAACACTGAAGCTTTCTTT.

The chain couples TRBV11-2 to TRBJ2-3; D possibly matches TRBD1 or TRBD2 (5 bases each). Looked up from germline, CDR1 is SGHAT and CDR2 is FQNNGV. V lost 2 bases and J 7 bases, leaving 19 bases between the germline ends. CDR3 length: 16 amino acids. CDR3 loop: CASSLYRGAPENTQYF. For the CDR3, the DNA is TGTGCCAGCAGCTTATATCGAGGGGCCCCCGAGAATACGCAGTATTTT.

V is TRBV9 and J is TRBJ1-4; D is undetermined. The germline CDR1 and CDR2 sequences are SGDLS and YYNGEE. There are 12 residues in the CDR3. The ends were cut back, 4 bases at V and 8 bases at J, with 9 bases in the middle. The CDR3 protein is CASSRTGEKLFF. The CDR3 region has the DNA TGTGCCAGCAGCCGAACTGGAGAAAAACTGTTTTTT.

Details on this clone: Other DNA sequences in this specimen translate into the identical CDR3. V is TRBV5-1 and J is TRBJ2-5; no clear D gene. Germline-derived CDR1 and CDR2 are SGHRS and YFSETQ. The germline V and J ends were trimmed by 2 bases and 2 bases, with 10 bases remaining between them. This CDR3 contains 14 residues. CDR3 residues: CASSFGRPQETQYF. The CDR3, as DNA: TGCGCCAGCAGCTTCGGCAGACCTCAAGAGACCCAGTACTTC.